This TCR beta chain appears in the sequencing data of a study of shared clonotypes between healthy human individuals. CDR1 is MNHEY and CDR2 is SMNVEV in the germline V gene (reference sequence). The CDR3 extends over 18 amino acids. V was clipped by 5 bases and J by 0 bases; unmatched bases: 13. Only CD45RO-negative cells positively selected for CCR7 counted as naive CD8 cells, so terminally differentiated effector memory CD45RA+ cells were excluded. Method: immunoSEQ multiplex PCR; TCRdb's copy keeps in-frame clones and lacks some. The table shows 1.5 million to 2.5 million clones, with roughly 95% occurring only once.

Sequenced input: naive CD8+ T cells sorted from blood. The receptor's source is a man younger than 30 in good health. V gene TRBV27 combines with J gene TRBJ1-5; 7 nucleotides align to TRBD1. Written as DNA, the CDR3 is TGTGCCAGCAGTCCCGTCTGGACAGGAGGATATAGCAATCAGCCCCAGCATTTT. This gives the protein CASSPVWTGGYSNQPQHF.